The T cell receptor beta chain described here comes from a study of a mutant IDH1 vaccine in newly diagnosed glioma. Study information: Eight vaccine injections were given to patients in weeks 1, 3, 5, 7, 11, 15, 19 and 23. The first vaccination came 4-6 weeks after radiotherapy alone, or with temozolomide cycles. Of the patients given treatment, around 62% were male and about 40% were female, and a mean age of roughly 40 years was recorded. Study outcomes and limitations: Pseudoprogression seemed unrelated to changes in top peripheral T cell clonotypes.

Produced via immunoSEQ multiplex PCR; TCRdb's table is partial and in-frame only. The data show around 60,000 clones, about 85% seen once. Points on this clone: The target antigen is unknown.

Time point here: week 23, last vaccination. In the vaccine, a single dose held 300 ug of the mutant IDH1 20-mer peptide, along with topical imiquimod. This CDR3 has 15 amino acids. CDR1 and CDR2 from the germline V gene are MNHNY and SVGAGI (reference sequence). With 4 bases clipped from V and 6 bases from J, the junction kept 8 bases outside the gene matches. The chain uses TRBV6-6 and TRBJ1-4; 7 positions match TRBD1. The specimen was PBMCs, collected from a glioma patient whose treatment included an IDH1 peptide vaccine. This TCR was sampled from a man aged 25-40 years with glioma. The CDR3 sequence is CASSSPDRLDEKLFF. The CDR3 DNA reads TGTGCCAGCAGTTCCCCGGACAGGTTAGATGAAAAACTGTTTTTT.